This TCR beta chain was found in a study of blood T cell repertoires in COVID-19. The authors' processing: Reference gene primers were amplified, and this amplification served to estimate nucleated cell counts. Measured with immunoSEQ multiplex PCR; TCRdb has only the in-frame clones, and not every one. V and J calls and clone size come straight from that table; D and trimming were deduced from the DNA. The table lists approximately 230,000 clones, roughly 80% of them singletons, with 3% to 4% in the top ten. This CDR3 has 13 amino acids. V dropped 7 bases and J dropped 5 bases, with 14 bases sitting between them. Germline V gene lookup returns CDR1 SNHLY and CDR2 FYNNEI.

The source material was peripheral blood. This TCR came from a woman aged 40 to 49 with active or convalescent COVID-19. The chain recombines TRBV2 with TRBJ2-5, with D tentatively TRBD2 (5 bases). CDR3 amino acids: CASIKAGGETQYF. The DNA for the CDR3 is TGTGCCAGCATCAAGGCGGGCGGGGAGACCCAGTACTTC.